The 14 T cell receptor beta chains below were found in one sample sequenced in a study of cytomegalovirus exposure and HLA in healthy donors. Some clones are missing from TCRdb's copy, which holds only in-frame ones; the method was immunoSEQ multiplex PCR. The sample has approximately 120,000 clones, approximately 89% seen once; the top ten hold around 1.1%. Sequenced sample: PBMCs. These receptor sequences come from a woman in her late teens or twenties in good health and CMV-seronegative.

The rearrangement links TRBV28 to TRBJ1-2, with D perhaps matching TRBD1 (6 bases). CDR3 size: 14 residues. Germline V CDR1 and CDR2: MDHEN, SYDVKM. V was clipped by 1 base and J by 7 bases, with 13 bases between them. In nucleotides, the CDR3 is TGTGCCAGCAGTTTATTGGTGGGGGCAGGTGGCTACACCTTC. Residues: CASSLLVGAGGYTF.

The chain joins TRBV19 to TRBJ1-2, with TRBD1 matching 9 bases. The trim removed 6 bases at V and 3 bases at J, leaving 5 bases unmatched. The CDR3 contains 14 residues. Per germline, CDR1 LNHDA and CDR2 SQIVND (reference sequence). CDR3 residues: CASRRTGDDYGYTF. The CDR3 region has the DNA TGTGCCAGTAGGAGGACAGGGGATGACTATGGCTACACCTTC. Full variable domain (missing parts from reference TRBV19 and TRBJ1-2): DGGITQSPKYLFRKEGQNVTLSCEQNLNHDAMYWYRQDPGQGLRLIYYSQIVNDFQKGDIAEGYSVSREKKESFPLTVTSAQKNPTAFYLCASRRTGDDYGYTFGSGTRLTVV.

This chain uses TRBV6-1 with TRBJ1-1, with 7 bases that match TRBD1. The length of the CDR3 is 14 residues. Germline CDR1 MNHNS, CDR2 SASEGT. V was clipped by 5 bases and J by 4 bases; unmatched bases: 7. As DNA, the CDR3 is TGTGCCAGCAGTATTAACAGGGGCGCCACTGAAGCTTTCTTT. It encodes CASSINRGATEAFF.

The chain joins TRBV30 to TRBJ1-1; a weak D match, TRBD1 (6 bases). The V gene's germline CDR1 is GTSNPN and CDR2 SVGIG (reference sequence). The CDR3 runs 13 residues. Trimming took 2 bases from V and 4 from J, leaving 11 bases between them. CDR3 nucleotide sequence: TGTGCCTGGAGTACACAGGGACCCACTGAAGCTTTCTTT. Protein sequence: CAWSTQGPTEAFF.

The rearrangement links TRBV6-6 to TRBJ1-5, with a tentative D call TRBD1 (6 bases). Germline CDR1 MNHNY, CDR2 SVGAGI (reference sequence). The CDR3 runs to 15 residues. Trimming took 6 bases from V and 5 from J, leaving 17 bases between them. CDR3 loop: CASSIFGQKYQPQHF. CDR3 nucleotide sequence: TGTGCCAGCAGCATCTTCGGACAGAAGTATCAGCCCCAGCATTTT.

This clone occurred once. The chain combines TRBV27 with TRBJ2-7; TRBD1 matches at 9 bases. The CDR3 sequence is 13 residues long. CDR1 and CDR2 from the germline V gene are MNHEY and SMNVEV (reference sequence). The ends lost 6 bases at V and 6 bases at J; junction bases unmatched: 6. CDR3 nucleotide sequence: TGTGCCAGCAGACCGGGACAGGGCCTCGAGCAGTACGTC. Amino acid sequence: CASRPGQGLEQYV.

CDR3 region: CASSVFGGGTNEQFF. CDR3 coding DNA: TGTGCCAGCAGCGTTTTCGGCGGGGGCACCAATGAGCAGTTCTTC. The chain has TRBV11-3 and TRBJ2-1, with D tentatively TRBD2 (7 bases). Trimming left V 5 bases short and J 6 bases short, with 17 bases between. The germline gives CDR1 SGHNT, CDR2 YENEEA. This CDR3 is 15 amino acids long. The full variable domain, in which reference TRBV11-3 and TRBJ2-1 provide the parts outside the CDR3, is EAGVVQSPRYKIIEKKQPVAFWCNPISGHNTLYWYLQNLGQGPELLIRYENEEAVDDSQLPKDRFSAERLKGVDSTLKIQPAELGDSAVYLCASSVFGGGTNEQFFGPGTRLTVL.

The chain employs TRBV5-1 and TRBJ2-7; D call uncertain. CDR1 and CDR2 (germline): SGHRS, YFSETQ. The ends were cut back, 5 bases at V and 4 bases at J, with 16 bases in the middle. The CDR3 spans 14 residues. CDR3 sequence: CASSSPGPVYEQYF. The CDR3 DNA sequence: TGCGCCAGCAGTTCGCCAGGCCCAGTATACGAGCAGTACTTC.

This clone occurred once. The rearrangement links TRBV19 to TRBJ2-7; TRBD2 might be the D (5 bases). The CDR3 runs to 14 residues. V was trimmed by 3 bases and J by 0 bases, leaving 9 bases between them. The germline V gene encodes CDR1 LNHDA and CDR2 SQIVND (reference sequence). CDR3 in DNA: TGTGCCAGTAGTATGTCTAGCTACTCCTACGAGCAGTACTTC. Translation gives CASSMSSYSYEQYF.

The rearrangement joins TRBV4-3 to TRBJ1-2, with TRBD1 matching over 7 bases. The CDR3 totals 13 residues. Trimming at V came to 2 bases and at J to 8 bases, leaving 5 bases not matched to a gene. In germline, CDR1 is LGHNA, CDR2 YSLEER. Here the CDR3 DNA reads TGCGCCAGCAGCCAACAGGGGGATGGAGGCTACACCTTC. Translation gives CASSQQGDGGYTF.

This chain uses TRBV7-9 with TRBJ2-2, with a weak D call TRBD2 (6 bases). Germline lookup yields CDR1 SEHNR and CDR2 FQNEAQ (reference sequence). This CDR3 is 16 amino acids long. Trimming shortened V by 8 bases and J by 4 bases, and 20 bases separated the two germline ends. CDR3 in amino acids: CASLPPGLEGTGELFF. CDR3 sequence (DNA): TGTGCCAGCCTCCCACCGGGACTGGAGGGCACCGGGGAGCTGTTTTTT.

This clone was observed once. The V and J genes are TRBV10-3 and TRBJ1-1; maybe TRBD1 (5 bases). V was clipped by 0 bases and J by 3 bases, with 11 bases between them. Germline V gene data show CDR1 as ENHRY and CDR2 as SYGVKD. This CDR3 spans 15 amino acids. The CDR3 DNA reads TGTGCCATCAGTGAGTCGCAGGGTACGGACACTGAAGCTTTCTTT. Translating it yields CAISESQGTDTEAFF.

The chain links TRBV30 to TRBJ1-4; maybe TRBD1 (6 bases). Deletions cut 1 base from V and 8 bases from J, with 14 bases between. The CDR3 has 14 amino acids. The germline V gene encodes CDR1 GTSNPN and CDR2 SVGIG (reference sequence). In nucleotides, the CDR3 is TGTGCCTGGAGTGCCAGGGGTAGTCGGGAAAAACTGTTTTTT. It specifies CAWSARGSREKLFF.

The rearrangement joins TRBV6-6 to TRBJ2-2; D uncertain. The CDR3 loop spans 13 amino acids. Germline CDR1 reads MNHNY; CDR2 reads SVGAGI (reference sequence). V lost 6 bases to trimming and J lost 2 bases, with 7 bases between them. Written as DNA, the CDR3 is TGTGCCAGCAGCCATAGTAACACCGGGGAGCTGTTTTTT. It yields the protein CASSHSNTGELFF.